Reported below is one T cell receptor (beta chain). The sample comes from a study of blood T cell repertoires in COVID-19. At the level of the study: Acute and convalescent COVID-19 samples came from the United States, Italy and Spain. The cDNA or gDNA used as material had been derived from T cells, B-cell-depleted T cells, or PBMCs.

The CDR3 runs to 14 residues. Per germline, CDR1 LGHDT and CDR2 YNNKEL (reference sequence). V was clipped by 4 bases and J by 2 bases, with 11 bases between them. Some clones are missing from TCRdb's copy, which holds only in-frame ones; the method was immunoSEQ multiplex PCR. Found here are roughly 100,000 clones, 75% to 95% of them singletons; the top ten hold 3% to 4%. Specimen: peripheral blood. This clonotype was obtained from a woman in her 50s in a cohort sampled during active COVID-19. The chain combines TRBV3-1 (or the pseudogene TRBV3-2) with TRBJ1-1; D gene unclear. The CDR3 here is CASSLGSKNTEAFF. CDR3 nucleotides: TGTGCCAGCAGCCTTGGGAGTAAAAACACTGAAGCTTTCTTT.